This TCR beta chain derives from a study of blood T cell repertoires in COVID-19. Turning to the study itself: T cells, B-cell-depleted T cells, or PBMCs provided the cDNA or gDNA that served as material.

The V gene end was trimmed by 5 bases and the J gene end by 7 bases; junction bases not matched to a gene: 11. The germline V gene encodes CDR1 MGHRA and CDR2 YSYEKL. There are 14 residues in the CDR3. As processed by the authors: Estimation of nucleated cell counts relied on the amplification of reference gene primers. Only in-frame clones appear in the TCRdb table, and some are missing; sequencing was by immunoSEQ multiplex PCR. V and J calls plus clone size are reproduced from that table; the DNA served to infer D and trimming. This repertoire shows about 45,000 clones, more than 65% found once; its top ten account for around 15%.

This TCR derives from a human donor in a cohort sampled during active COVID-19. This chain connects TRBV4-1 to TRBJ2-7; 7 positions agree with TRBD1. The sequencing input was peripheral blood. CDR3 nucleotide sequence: TGCGCCAGCAGCAACCCAACAGGGGCGGGTGAGCAGTACTTC. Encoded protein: CASSNPTGAGEQYF.